These T cell receptor beta chains were read from a single sample in a study of siplizumab effects on memory and regulatory T cells. Repertoires were generated with immunoSEQ multiplex PCR, while TCRdb's copy carries only in-frame clones and drops some. The repertoire holds 100,000 or so clones, with more than 90% as singletons. The sequenced material came from CD4+ T cells sorted from blood. These receptors were taken from a human donor in good health. Some clones in this sample may be carry-over from other donors' samples. Each CDR3 is given with its conserved first and last residue. Each record gives: clone size, J gene, V gene, CDR3 length, D gene, CDR3 protein, CDR3 DNA. A D gene is named only where the DNA matches it firmly. Clone size appears in some rows only: once, few, many, or a class for an expanded clone.

clone_size: NA
j_call: TRBJ2-5
v_call: TRBV11-2
cdr3_length: 14
d_call: NA
cdr3_aa: CASSLDSDQETQYF
cdr3_nt: TGTGCCAGCAGCTTAGACTCAGATCAAGAGACCCAGTACTTC

clone_size: NA
j_call: TRBJ2-5
v_call: TRBV9
cdr3_length: 15
d_call: NA
cdr3_aa: CASSVDPRGGETQYF
cdr3_nt: TGTGCCAGCAGCGTTGACCCGAGGGGGGGCGAGACCCAGTACTTC

clone_size: NA
j_call: TRBJ1-1
v_call: TRBV7-3
cdr3_length: 15
d_call: TRBD1
cdr3_aa: CASSPQGGGVTEAFF
cdr3_nt: TGTGCCAGCAGCCCTCAGGGGGGAGGCGTCACTGAAGCTTTCTTT

clone_size: NA
j_call: TRBJ1-2
v_call: TRBV28
cdr3_length: 13
d_call: TRBD1
cdr3_aa: CASNRGLGYGYTF
cdr3_nt: TGTGCCAGCAACAGGGGGCTCGGCTATGGCTACACCTTC

clone_size: NA
j_call: TRBJ1-2
v_call: TRBV28
cdr3_length: 16
d_call: TRBD1
cdr3_aa: CASSSTPGQGDYGYTF
cdr3_nt: TGTGCCAGCAGTTCCACTCCGGGACAGGGGGACTATGGCTACACCTTC

clone_size: few
j_call: TRBJ2-4
v_call: TRBV6-1
cdr3_length: 16
d_call: NA
cdr3_aa: CASSEAGGWGKNIQYF
cdr3_nt: TGTGCCAGCAGTGAAGCGGGGGGATGGGGCAAAAACATTCAGTACTTC

clone_size: NA
j_call: TRBJ2-5
v_call: TRBV11-3
cdr3_length: 16
d_call: TRBD2
cdr3_aa: CASSLGRLAGGETQYF
cdr3_nt: TGTGCCAGCAGCTTAGGAAGACTAGCGGGGGGAGAGACCCAGTACTTC

clone_size: NA
j_call: TRBJ1-2
v_call: TRBV2
cdr3_length: 13
d_call: NA
cdr3_aa: CASRPLRDYGYTF
cdr3_nt: TGTGCCAGCCGTCCCCTCAGGGACTATGGCTACACCTTC

clone_size: NA
j_call: TRBJ2-7
v_call: TRBV5-1
cdr3_length: 13
d_call: NA
cdr3_aa: CASSLEVQREQYF
cdr3_nt: TGCGCCAGCAGCTTGGAGGTCCAAAGAGAGCAGTACTTC

clone_size: NA
j_call: TRBJ2-3
v_call: TRBV7-8
cdr3_length: 17
d_call: TRBD2
cdr3_aa: CASSLMGTSGNTDTQYF
cdr3_nt: TGTGCCAGCAGCTTAATGGGGACTAGCGGAAACACAGATACGCAGTATTTT

clone_size: NA
j_call: TRBJ2-2
v_call: TRBV7-2
cdr3_length: 14
d_call: NA
cdr3_aa: CASSLYRNTGELFF
cdr3_nt: TGTGCCAGCAGCTTATATCGGAACACCGGGGAGCTGTTTTTT

clone_size: NA
j_call: TRBJ1-2
v_call: TRBV19
cdr3_length: 13
d_call: NA
cdr3_aa: CATRQVPNYGYTF
cdr3_nt: TGTGCTACAAGACAGGTTCCTAACTATGGCTACACCTTC

clone_size: NA
j_call: TRBJ1-2
v_call: TRBV5-1
cdr3_length: 15
d_call: TRBD1
cdr3_aa: CASSLSGTGGYGYTF
cdr3_nt: TGCGCCAGCAGCTTATCCGGGACAGGGGGTTATGGCTACACCTTC

clone_size: NA
j_call: TRBJ2-1
v_call: TRBV9
cdr3_length: 17
d_call: NA
cdr3_aa: CASSGDEGTQSYNEQFF
cdr3_nt: TGTGCCAGCAGCGGGGATGAAGGGACACAGTCCTACAATGAGCAGTTCTTC

clone_size: NA
j_call: TRBJ1-2
v_call: TRBV2
cdr3_length: 13
d_call: NA
cdr3_aa: CASSLRTDDGYTF
cdr3_nt: TGTGCCAGCAGTCTCCGGACAGACGATGGCTACACCTTC

clone_size: NA
j_call: TRBJ2-5
v_call: TRBV18
cdr3_length: 10
d_call: NA
cdr3_aa: CASAKETQYF
cdr3_nt: TGTGCCAGCGCGAAAGAGACCCAGTACTTC

clone_size: NA
j_call: TRBJ2-1
v_call: TRBV7-9
cdr3_length: 14
d_call: NA
cdr3_aa: CASSLETRVDEQFF
cdr3_nt: TGTGCCAGCAGCTTAGAAACCCGGGTCGATGAGCAGTTCTTC

clone_size: NA
j_call: TRBJ2-5
v_call: TRBV30
cdr3_length: 16
d_call: TRBD2
cdr3_aa: CAWRASGRRRQETQYF
cdr3_nt: TGTGCCTGGAGGGCTAGCGGGAGACGTAGGCAAGAGACCCAGTACTTC

clone_size: NA
j_call: TRBJ2-5
v_call: TRBV7-8
cdr3_length: 15
d_call: TRBD2
cdr3_aa: CASSVEGLAGETQYF
cdr3_nt: TGTGCCAGCAGCGTAGAGGGACTAGCGGGAGAGACCCAGTACTTC

clone_size: NA
j_call: TRBJ2-5
v_call: TRBV11-2
cdr3_length: 17
d_call: TRBD2
cdr3_aa: CASSLREAGGGRETQYF
cdr3_nt: TGTGCCAGCAGCTTGAGGGAAGCGGGAGGGGGTCGGGAGACCCAGTACTTC

clone_size: NA
j_call: TRBJ2-5
v_call: TRBV7-6
cdr3_length: 14
d_call: NA
cdr3_aa: CASSQTGTQETQYF
cdr3_nt: TGTGCCAGCAGCCAGACCGGGACGCAAGAGACCCAGTACTTC

clone_size: NA
j_call: TRBJ2-7
v_call: TRBV5-8
cdr3_length: 17
d_call: NA
cdr3_aa: CASSLEFGLDLTYEQYF
cdr3_nt: TGTGCCAGCAGCTTGGAGTTCGGTCTAGACCTCACTTACGAGCAGTACTTC

clone_size: NA
j_call: TRBJ2-5
v_call: TRBV15
cdr3_length: 17
d_call: TRBD2
cdr3_aa: CATSFRLGTSGRVTQYF
cdr3_nt: TGTGCCACCAGCTTTCGCCTCGGGACTAGCGGGAGGGTGACCCAGTACTTC

clone_size: NA
j_call: TRBJ2-2
v_call: TRBV27
cdr3_length: 20
d_call: TRBD2
cdr3_aa: CASSLMGLAQTSVNTGELFF
cdr3_nt: TGTGCCAGCAGTTTAATGGGACTAGCCCAGACTAGCGTAAACACCGGGGAGCTGTTTTTT

clone_size: NA
j_call: TRBJ2-7
v_call: TRBV6-5
cdr3_length: 13
d_call: NA
cdr3_aa: CASTGGPSGEQYF
cdr3_nt: TGTGCCAGCACCGGAGGTCCCTCGGGCGAGCAGTACTTC

clone_size: NA
j_call: TRBJ2-2
v_call: TRBV7-2
cdr3_length: 15
d_call: NA
cdr3_aa: CASSPRIANTGELFF
cdr3_nt: TGTGCCAGCAGCCCGAGGATTGCGAACACCGGGGAGCTGTTTTTT

clone_size: NA
j_call: TRBJ2-7
v_call: TRBV28
cdr3_length: 11
d_call: NA
cdr3_aa: CASSLDYEQYF
cdr3_nt: TGTGCCAGCAGTTTGGACTACGAGCAGTACTTC

clone_size: once
j_call: TRBJ2-7
v_call: TRBV6-6
cdr3_length: 14
d_call: NA
cdr3_aa: CASITSGAFHEQYF
cdr3_nt: TGTGCCAGCATAACTTCCGGGGCCTTCCACGAGCAGTACTTC